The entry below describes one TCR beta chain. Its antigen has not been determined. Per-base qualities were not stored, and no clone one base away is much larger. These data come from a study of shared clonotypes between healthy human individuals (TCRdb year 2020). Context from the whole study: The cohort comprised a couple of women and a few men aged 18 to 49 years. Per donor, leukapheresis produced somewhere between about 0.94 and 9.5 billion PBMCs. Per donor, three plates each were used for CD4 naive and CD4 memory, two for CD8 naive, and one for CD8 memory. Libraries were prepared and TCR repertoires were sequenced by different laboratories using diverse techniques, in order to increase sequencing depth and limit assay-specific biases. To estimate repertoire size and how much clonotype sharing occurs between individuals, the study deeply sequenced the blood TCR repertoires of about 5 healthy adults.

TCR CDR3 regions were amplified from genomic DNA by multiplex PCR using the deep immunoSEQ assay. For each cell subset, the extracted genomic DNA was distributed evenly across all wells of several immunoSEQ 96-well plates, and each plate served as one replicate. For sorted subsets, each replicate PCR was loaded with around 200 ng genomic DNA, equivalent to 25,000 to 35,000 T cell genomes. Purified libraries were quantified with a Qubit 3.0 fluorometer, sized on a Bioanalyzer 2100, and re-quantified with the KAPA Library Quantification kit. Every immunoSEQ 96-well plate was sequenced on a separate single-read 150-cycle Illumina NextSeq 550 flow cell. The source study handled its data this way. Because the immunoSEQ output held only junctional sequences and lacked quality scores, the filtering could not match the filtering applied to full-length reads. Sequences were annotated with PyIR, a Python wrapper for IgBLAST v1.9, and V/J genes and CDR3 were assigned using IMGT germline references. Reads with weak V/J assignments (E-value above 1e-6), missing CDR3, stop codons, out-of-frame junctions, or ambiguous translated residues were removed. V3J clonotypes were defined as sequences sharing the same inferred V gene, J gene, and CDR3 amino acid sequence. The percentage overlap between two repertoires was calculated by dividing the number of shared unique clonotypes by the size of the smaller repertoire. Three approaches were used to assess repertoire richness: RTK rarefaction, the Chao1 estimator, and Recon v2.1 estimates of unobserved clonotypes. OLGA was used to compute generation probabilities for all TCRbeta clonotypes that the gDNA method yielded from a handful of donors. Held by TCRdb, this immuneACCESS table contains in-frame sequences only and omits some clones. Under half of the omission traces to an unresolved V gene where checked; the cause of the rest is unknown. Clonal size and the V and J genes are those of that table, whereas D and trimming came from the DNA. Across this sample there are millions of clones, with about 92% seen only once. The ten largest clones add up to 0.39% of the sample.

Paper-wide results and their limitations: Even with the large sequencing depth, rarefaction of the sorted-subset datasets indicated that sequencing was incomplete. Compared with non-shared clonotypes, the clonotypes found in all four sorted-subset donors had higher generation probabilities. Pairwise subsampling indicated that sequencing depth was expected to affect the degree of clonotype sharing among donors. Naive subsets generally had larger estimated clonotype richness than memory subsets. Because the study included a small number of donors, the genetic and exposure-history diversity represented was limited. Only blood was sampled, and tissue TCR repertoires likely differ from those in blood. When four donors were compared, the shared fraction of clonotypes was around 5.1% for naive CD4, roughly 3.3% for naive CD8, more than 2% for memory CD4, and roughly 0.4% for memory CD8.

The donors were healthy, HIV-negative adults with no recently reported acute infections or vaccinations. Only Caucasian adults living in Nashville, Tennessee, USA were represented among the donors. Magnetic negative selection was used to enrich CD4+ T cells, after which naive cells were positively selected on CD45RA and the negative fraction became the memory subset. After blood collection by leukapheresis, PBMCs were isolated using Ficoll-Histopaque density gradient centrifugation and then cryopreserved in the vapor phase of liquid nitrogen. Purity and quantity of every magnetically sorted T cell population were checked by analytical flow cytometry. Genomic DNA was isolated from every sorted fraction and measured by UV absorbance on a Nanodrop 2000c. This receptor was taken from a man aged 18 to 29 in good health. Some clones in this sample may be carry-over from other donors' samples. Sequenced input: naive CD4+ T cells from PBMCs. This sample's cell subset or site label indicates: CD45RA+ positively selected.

CDR3 protein: CASSWWDSEGEQYF. Read as DNA, the sequence is TGTGCCAGCAGCTGGTGGGACTCCGAAGGCGAGCAGTACTTC. The chain is made from TRBV11-2 and TRBJ2-7, with a weak D call of TRBD2 (6 bases match). Between the V and J ends, shortened by 4 bases and 6 bases respectively, the junction contains 16 bases. CDR1 and CDR2 (SGHAT, FQNNGV) derive from the germline V gene. From its cysteine to its phenylalanine, the CDR3 spans 14 amino acids. This entry keeps only the CDR3 DNA: 42 bases, framed from base 1.